The rows below give T cell receptor beta chains drawn from one sample of a study of blood T cell repertoires in COVID-19. TCRdb's table, derived via immunoSEQ multiplex PCR, lists solely in-frame clones and lacks some. The sample carries approximately 180,000 clones, 81% recorded once. Sequencing was done on a sample of peripheral blood. The receptors derive from a woman at least 80 years old with COVID-19, enrolled during active disease. Both conserved end residues are part of each CDR3. Each record gives: clone size, D gene, J gene, V gene, CDR3 DNA, CDR3 protein. D genes are given only for firm matches. Only part of the rows carry a size: once, few, many, or a class if the clone is expanded.

>NA|NA|TRBJ2-1|TRBV4-1
TGCGCCAGCAGCCAAGTCCCGTACCAGTACAATGAGCAGTTCTTC
CASSQVPYQYNEQFF
>NA|TRBD1|TRBJ1-3|TRBV7-9
TGTGCCAGCAGCAACCCTGACAGGGGCTCTGGAAACACCATATATTTT
CASSNPDRGSGNTIYF
>NA|TRBD1|TRBJ2-5|TRBV11-3
TGTGCCAGCAGCTTTGGACAGGTCCAAGAGACCCAGTACTTC
CASSFGQVQETQYF
>NA|TRBD1|TRBJ2-7|TRBV5-4
TGTGCCAGCAGCAACCGGGACAGGGTAACCTACGAGCAGTACTTC
CASSNRDRVTYEQYF
>NA|NA|TRBJ1-6|TRBV6-2/TRBV6-3
TGTGCCAGCAGTTACTCTGGAGAATCACCCCTCCACTTT
CASSYSGESPLHF
>NA|NA|TRBJ1-1|TRBV19
TGTGCCAGTAGTTTCGGTGGGAACACTGAAGCTTTCTTT
CASSFGGNTEAFF
>NA|NA|TRBJ1-5|TRBV4-3
TGCGCCAGCAGCCAAGGTCAACCGGGGCAGCCCCAGCATTTT
CASSQGQPGQPQHF
>NA|NA|TRBJ1-1|TRBV24-1
TGTGCCACGGGGGACGGGGGTACTGAAGCTTTCTTT
CATGDGGTEAFF
>NA|NA|TRBJ1-2|TRBV19
TGTGCCAGTAGTACCCACACAGGAGCTCCCTATGGCTACACCTTC
CASSTHTGAPYGYTF
>NA|NA|TRBJ1-1|TRBV9
TGTGCCAGCAGGGCAGGGGACGTCTCCACTGAAGCTTTCTTT
CASRAGDVSTEAFF
>NA|TRBD2|TRBJ2-3|TRBV7-9
TGTGCCAGCAGCTTAGCCGTGACTAGCGGGAGTGCAGATACGCAGTATTTT
CASSLAVTSGSADTQYF
>NA|TRBD2|TRBJ2-1|TRBV9
TGTGCCAGCAGCCTTCGCCCGGGGGGCTCCTACAATGAGCAGTTCTTC
CASSLRPGGSYNEQFF
>NA|TRBD2|TRBJ2-1|TRBV28
TGTGCCAGCAGCCGCCAGGGACTAGCGGGAGGGCCTGAGCAGTTCTTC
CASSRQGLAGGPEQFF
>NA|TRBD2|TRBJ2-1|TRBV7-9
TGTGCCAGCAGCAGCCGACTAGCGGGGGGCAAAATAGTTGAGCAGTTCTTC
CASSSRLAGGKIVEQFF
>once|TRBD1|TRBJ1-1|TRBV5-6
TGTGCCAGCAGCTTGGGAGACAGGGGGCGCCGAGGCACTGAAGCTTTCTTT
CASSLGDRGRRGTEAFF
>NA|TRBD1|TRBJ1-4|TRBV6-5
TGTGCCAGCTCGGTCGGACAGGTTAATGAAAAACTGTTTTTT
CASSVGQVNEKLFF
>NA|TRBD1|TRBJ1-4|TRBV6-6
TGTGCCAGCAGTTACGACAGGGCGGGGGAAAAACTGTTTTTT
CASSYDRAGEKLFF
>NA|NA|TRBJ1-2|TRBV3-1/TRBV3-2
TGTGCCAGCAGCCACCGGACAGTTTATGGCTACACCTTC
CASSHRTVYGYTF
>few|TRBD1|TRBJ1-4|TRBV5-1
TGCGCCAGCAGTTACGGGACAGAAAGAAATGAAAAACTGTTTTTT
CASSYGTERNEKLFF
>once|TRBD1|TRBJ1-2|TRBV29-1
TGCAGCGTTGTCGCCCGCAGGGGGAACTATGGCTACACCTTC
CSVVARRGNYGYTF
>NA|NA|TRBJ2-7|TRBV6-5
TGTGCCAGCAGTTATCGGGCAGGGCTTGTCGAGCAGTACTTC
CASSYRAGLVEQYF
>NA|NA|TRBJ2-2|TRBV4-1
TGCGCCAGCAGCCAAGTCACGGGGGCCGGGGAGCTGTTTTTT
CASSQVTGAGELFF
>NA|TRBD2|TRBJ2-7|TRBV6-5
TGTGCCAGCAGTCTAGAGGCTAGCGGGTGGTACGAGCAGTACTTC
CASSLEASGWYEQYF